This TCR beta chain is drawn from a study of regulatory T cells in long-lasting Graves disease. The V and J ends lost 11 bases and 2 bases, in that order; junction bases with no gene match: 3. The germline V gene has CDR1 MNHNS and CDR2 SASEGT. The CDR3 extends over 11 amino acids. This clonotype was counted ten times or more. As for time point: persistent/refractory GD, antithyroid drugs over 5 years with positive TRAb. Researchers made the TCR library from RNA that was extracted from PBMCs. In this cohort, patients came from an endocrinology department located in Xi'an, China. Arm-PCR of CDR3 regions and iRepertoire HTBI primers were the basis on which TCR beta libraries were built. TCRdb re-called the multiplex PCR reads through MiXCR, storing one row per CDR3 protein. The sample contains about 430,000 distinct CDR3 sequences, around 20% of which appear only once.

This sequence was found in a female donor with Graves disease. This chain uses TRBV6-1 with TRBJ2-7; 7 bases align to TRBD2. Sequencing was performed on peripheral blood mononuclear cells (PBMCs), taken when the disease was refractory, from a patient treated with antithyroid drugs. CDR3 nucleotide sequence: TGTGCCGTGGCGGGAGCCTACGAGCAGTACTTC. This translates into CAVAGAYEQYF.